Following are 16 T cell receptor beta chains from one sample sequenced in a study of blood T cell repertoires in COVID-19. Produced via immunoSEQ multiplex PCR; TCRdb's table is partial and in-frame only. Here the sample spans under 110,000 clones, about 79% being singletons. The sequenced sample was peripheral blood. The source of these receptors is an elderly man with COVID-19, enrolled during active disease.

This clone occurred a few times. The CDR3 spells CASSGQLYNEQFF. The CDR3 DNA reads TGTGCCAGCAGTGGACAGCTTTACAATGAGCAGTTCTTC. The V gene is TRBV2, the J gene TRBJ2-1; tentative D call: TRBD1 (5 bases). With 4 bases removed from V and 4 bases from J, the gap between germline ends came to 8 bases. The germline V gene has CDR1 SNHLY and CDR2 FYNNEI. This CDR3 spans 13 amino acids.

This chain uses TRBV5-6 with TRBJ2-1; 11 nucleotides match TRBD2. Unmatched junction bases numbered 2, after V lost 2 bases and J lost 4 bases. Germline V lookup: CDR1 SGHDT, CDR2 YYEEEE. CDR3 length equals 15 residues. The CDR3 reads CASSFTSGSYNEQFF. Written as DNA, the CDR3 is TGTGCCAGCAGCTTCACTAGCGGGAGTTACAATGAGCAGTTCTTC.

This chain joins TRBV28 and TRBJ2-5; 8 bases agree with TRBD2. Germline V gene sequence: CDR1 MDHEN, CDR2 SYDVKM. This CDR3 has 16 amino acids. V was clipped by 3 bases and J by 3 bases; unmatched bases: 9. Here the CDR3 reads CASSFDPGGQKETQYF. In DNA, the CDR3 is TGTGCCAGCAGTTTTGACCCGGGAGGGCAGAAAGAGACCCAGTACTTC.

The chain employs TRBV4-1 and TRBJ1-1; D is uncertain. The germline gives CDR1 MGHRA, CDR2 YSYEKL. This CDR3 region has 15 residues. The V and J ends lost 5 bases and 7 bases respectively, with 20 bases between them. CDR3 in DNA: TGCGCCAGCAGCTCCCGCCGGGGTACAAGGGATGAAGCTTTCTTT. It encodes CASSSRRGTRDEAFF.

This clone came up a few times. The chain uses TRBV5-4 and TRBJ2-5, with 7 bases matching TRBD2. The J segment lost 2 bases and the V segment lost 2 bases, leaving 6 bases of the junction unmatched. The CDR3 length is 15 residues. The V gene's germline CDR1 is SGHNT and CDR2 YYREEE (reference sequence). The CDR3 coding sequence is TGTGCCAGCAGCTTATCTAGCGGTCCTCAAGAGACCCAGTACTTC. Its translation: CASSLSSGPQETQYF.

The V call is TRBV14, the J call TRBJ2-7; 7 nucleotides match TRBD1. This CDR3 has 16 residues. V trimming: 0 bases; J trimming: 1 base; junction bases outside the gene matches: 6. Germline CDR1 and CDR2: SGHDN and FVKESK. The CDR3 coding sequence is TGTGCCAGCAGCCAAGATCTCGGCAGGGGGTCCTACGAGCAGTACTTC. Its protein is CASSQDLGRGSYEQYF.

The sample holds a few counts of this clone. J is TRBJ1-4 and V is TRBV3-1 (or the pseudogene TRBV3-2); a possible D gene is TRBD1 (5 bases). V was clipped by 0 bases and J by 7 bases, with 15 bases between them. This CDR3 region has 16 residues. CDR1 LGHDT and CDR2 YNNKEL come from the germline V gene (reference sequence). In DNA form, the CDR3 reads TGTGCCAGCAGCCAAGAGGAGGGGAAAGAAGGTGAAAAACTGTTTTTT. It translates to CASSQEEGKEGEKLFF.

The V and J genes are TRBV28 and TRBJ1-2; tentative D call: TRBD1 (6 bases). CDR1 is MDHEN and CDR2 is SYDVKM in the germline V gene. Trimming removed 6 bases at V and 4 bases at J, with 12 bases between. The CDR3 covers 13 residues. Here the CDR3 reads CASSPGGPYGYTF. As DNA, the CDR3 is TGTGCCAGCAGCCCGGGGGGGCCCTATGGCTACACCTTC.

This chain links TRBV6-5 with TRBJ2-7; TRBD2 might be the D (5 bases). Trimming cost V 7 bases and J 3 bases, with 13 bases left between them. The CDR3 extends over 13 amino acids. Germline V gene sequence: CDR1 MNHEY, CDR2 SVGAGI. The CDR3 region has the DNA TGTGCCAGCATTAGGACTGGAGGCTACGAGCAGTACTTC. This gives the protein CASIRTGGYEQYF.

The chain links TRBV30 to TRBJ2-1; D is possibly TRBD2 (5 bases). Trimming pared 7 bases from V and 7 bases from J, leaving 20 bases between. Germline V CDR1 and CDR2: GTSNPN, SVGIG (reference sequence). CDR3 length: 14 amino acids. CDR3 loop: CASSAGVYVNEQFF. The CDR3 DNA sequence: TGTGCCTCCTCGGCGGGTGTTTATGTAAATGAGCAGTTCTTC.

J is TRBJ2-7 and V is TRBV7-2; D remains ambiguous. Germline V CDR1 and CDR2: SGHTA, FQGNSA. This CDR3 has 14 amino acids. V lost 8 bases to trimming and J lost 0 bases, with 14 bases between them. The CDR3 region has the DNA TGTGCCAGCGGAATCCTGACGGGCTCCTACGAGCAGTACTTC. Translating gives CASGILTGSYEQYF.

The chain couples TRBV5-1 to TRBJ2-5, with TRBD2 matching over 8 bases. CDR3 length: 16 amino acids. Trimming took 0 bases from V and 1 from J; bases not matched to a gene: 5. Germline V lookup: CDR1 SGHRS, CDR2 YFSETQ. The CDR3 sequence: CASSLDAGGPQETQYF. CDR3 sequence (DNA): TGCGCCAGCAGCTTGGATGCGGGGGGACCCCAAGAGACCCAGTACTTC.

V and J are TRBV5-4 and TRBJ2-1, with 9 bases fitting TRBD2. With 0 bases clipped from V and 10 bases from J, the junction kept 11 bases outside the gene matches. The CDR3 has 16 residues. The V gene's germline CDR1 is SGHNT and CDR2 YYREEE (reference sequence). As DNA, the CDR3 is TGTGCCAGCAGCTTGGATGGAGCGGGAGGCCGGAGGGAGCAGTTCTTC. Its protein product is CASSLDGAGGRREQFF.

This clone has a handful of counts. This chain joins TRBV3-1 (or the pseudogene TRBV3-2) and TRBJ2-2, with a tentative D call TRBD2 (6 bases). The CDR3 length is 14 residues. Trimming stripped 4 bases from V and 5 bases from J, with 11 bases between. Germline V gene sequence: CDR1 LGHDT, CDR2 YNNKEL (reference sequence). The DNA for the CDR3 is TGTGCCAGCAGCCTATCGGGGAGGACCGGGGAGCTGTTTTTT. Its translation: CASSLSGRTGELFF.

V gene TRBV5-1 combines with J gene TRBJ1-4; 8 bases line up with TRBD1. Looked up from germline, CDR1 is SGHRS and CDR2 is YFSETQ. The CDR3 runs 16 residues. Losses at the gene ends were 4 bases for V and 3 bases for J; bases not matched to a gene: 8. Here the CDR3 reads CASSPQGAVANEKLFF. The CDR3 DNA is TGCGCCAGCAGCCCCCAGGGGGCCGTCGCTAATGAAAAACTGTTTTTT.

The J gene is TRBJ2-6, the V gene TRBV6-5; the D is unclear. This CDR3 has 14 amino acids. Germline CDR1 and CDR2: MNHEY and SVGAGI. The ends were cut back, 5 bases at V and 0 bases at J, with 5 bases in the middle. In DNA form, the CDR3 reads TGTGCCAGCAGTAAATACTCTGGGGCCAACGTCCTGACTTTC. Protein: CASSKYSGANVLTF.